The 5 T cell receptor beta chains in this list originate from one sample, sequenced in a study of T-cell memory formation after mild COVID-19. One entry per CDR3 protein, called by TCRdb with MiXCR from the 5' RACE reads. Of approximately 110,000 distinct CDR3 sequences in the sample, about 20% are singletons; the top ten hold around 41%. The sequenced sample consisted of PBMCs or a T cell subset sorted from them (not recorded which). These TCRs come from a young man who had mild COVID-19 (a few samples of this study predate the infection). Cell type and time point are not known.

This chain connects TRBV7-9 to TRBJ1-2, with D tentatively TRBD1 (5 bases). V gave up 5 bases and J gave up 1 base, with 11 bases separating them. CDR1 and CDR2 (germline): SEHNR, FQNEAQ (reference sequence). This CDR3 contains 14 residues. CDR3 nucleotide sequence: TGTGCCAGCAGCCCGAGGACATTTAACTATGGCTACACCTTC. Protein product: CASSPRTFNYGYTF.

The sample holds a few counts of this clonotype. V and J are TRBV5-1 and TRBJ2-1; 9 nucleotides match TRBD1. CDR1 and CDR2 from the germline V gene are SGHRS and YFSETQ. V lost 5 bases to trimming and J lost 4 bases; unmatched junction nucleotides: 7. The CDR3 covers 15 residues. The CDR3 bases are TGCGCCAGCAGGCGACAGGGGGGGCAATACAATGAGCAGTTCTTC. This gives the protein CASRRQGGQYNEQFF.

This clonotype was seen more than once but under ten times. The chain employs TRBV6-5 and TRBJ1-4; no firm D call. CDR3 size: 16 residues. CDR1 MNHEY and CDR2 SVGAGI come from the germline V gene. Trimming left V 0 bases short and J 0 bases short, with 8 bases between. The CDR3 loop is CASSYSGSATNEKLFF. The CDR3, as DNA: TGTGCCAGCAGTTACTCGGGTTCTGCAACTAATGAAAAACTGTTTTTT.

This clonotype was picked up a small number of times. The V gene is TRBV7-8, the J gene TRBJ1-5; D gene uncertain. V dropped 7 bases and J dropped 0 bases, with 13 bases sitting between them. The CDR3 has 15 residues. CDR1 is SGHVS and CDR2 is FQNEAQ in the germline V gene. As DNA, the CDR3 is TGTGCCAGCACGCCCGGGGAGTATAGCAATCAGCCCCAGCATTTT. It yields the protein CASTPGEYSNQPQHF.

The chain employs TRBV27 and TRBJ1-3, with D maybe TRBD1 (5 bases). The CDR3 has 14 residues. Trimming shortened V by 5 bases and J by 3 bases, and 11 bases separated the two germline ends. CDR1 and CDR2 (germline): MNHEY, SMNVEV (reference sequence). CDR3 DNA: TGTGCCAGCAGTCCAGGGCTGTATGGAAACACCATATATTTT. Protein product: CASSPGLYGNTIYF.